These T cell receptor beta chains were read from a single sample in a study of T cell responses to AZD1222 COVID-19 vaccine. Here immunoSEQ multiplex PCR was the method, and the copy in TCRdb shows in-frame clones only, minus some. The data show hundreds of thousands of clones, around 93% seen once. The sample in question was peripheral blood, obtained 28 days after the second AZD1222 dose. Source of these receptors: an adult who received the AZD1222 COVID-19 vaccine. CDR3s include the opening cysteine and the closing phenylalanine or tryptophan. A D gene is named only where the DNA matches it firmly. Only part of the rows carry a size: once, few, many, or a class if the clone is expanded.

>TRBV7-6|NA|TRBJ2-7|TRBD2
CASSNFRGRGSYEQYF
TGTGCCAGCAGCAATTTTCGAGGGAGGGGTTCCTACGAGCAGTACTTC
>TRBV5-4|NA|TRBJ2-5|NA
CASSLVPGSRETQYF
TGTGCCAGCAGCTTGGTACCGGGTTCAAGGGAGACCCAGTACTTC
>TRBV5-4|NA|TRBJ1-1|NA
CASSLDRGPNTEAFF
TGTGCCAGCAGCTTGGATAGGGGCCCGAACACTGAAGCTTTCTTT
>TRBV7-9|NA|TRBJ1-3|NA
CASRPDSSGNTIYF
TGTGCCAGCAGACCTGACAGCTCTGGAAACACCATATATTTT
>TRBV5-4|NA|TRBJ2-6|NA
CASSLASGANVLTF
TGTGCCAGCAGCTTGGCCTCTGGGGCCAACGTCCTGACTTTC
>TRBV5-4|NA|TRBJ2-1|NA
CASSPRTGSGDEQFF
TGTGCCAGCAGCCCGAGGACGGGGAGTGGTGATGAGCAGTTCTTC
>TRBV6-5|NA|TRBJ1-5|NA
CASSQGYSNQPQHF
TGTGCCAGCAGTCAGGGTTATAGCAATCAGCCCCAGCATTTT
>TRBV3-1/TRBV3-2|NA|TRBJ2-1|NA
CASSHRKGRGDEQFF
TGTGCCAGCAGCCACCGGAAGGGGCGTGGAGATGAGCAGTTCTTC
>TRBV14|NA|TRBJ1-2|TRBD1
CASSHRDSRVGYTF
TGTGCCAGCAGCCACCGGGACAGTCGGGTCGGCTACACCTTC
>TRBV13|NA|TRBJ2-7|NA
CASSGSSGVPFYEQYF
TGTGCCAGCAGCGGATCGTCGGGGGTCCCCTTTTACGAGCAGTACTTC
>TRBV7-2|NA|TRBJ1-1|NA
CASSAGTQAFF
TGTGCCAGCAGCGCCGGGACTCAAGCTTTCTTT
>TRBV5-5|NA|TRBJ2-3|TRBD1
CASSSGQGRTDTQYF
TGTGCCAGCAGCTCCGGACAGGGTCGCACAGATACGCAGTATTTT
>TRBV7-9|NA|TRBJ2-7|NA
CASSLEGTEQYF
TGTGCCAGCAGCTTAGAAGGCACGGAGCAGTACTTC
>TRBV24-1|NA|TRBJ2-7|NA
CATTYEQYF
TGTGCCACCACCTACGAGCAGTACTTC
>TRBV18|NA|TRBJ1-3|TRBD1
CASSSQGAVFSGNTIYF
TGTGCCAGCTCATCACAGGGGGCTGTATTCTCTGGAAACACCATATATTTT
>TRBV11-2|NA|TRBJ1-6|NA
CASSLGSGESPLHF
TGTGCCAGCAGCTTAGGGAGCGGGGAGTCACCCCTCCACTTT
>TRBV4-2|NA|TRBJ2-7|TRBD2
CASSQSTSEGQYF
TGTGCCAGCAGCCAAAGCACTAGCGAGGGGCAGTACTTC
>TRBV28|NA|TRBJ2-4|NA
CASREGSKNIQYF
TGTGCCAGCAGGGAAGGGTCCAAAAACATTCAGTACTTC
>TRBV5-5|NA|TRBJ2-5|NA
CASTQGGEETQYF
TGTGCCAGCACCCAGGGGGGAGAAGAGACCCAGTACTTC
>TRBV29-1|NA|TRBJ1-1|TRBD1
CSVTGVPEAFF
TGCAGCGTTACAGGGGTCCCTGAAGCTTTCTTT
>TRBV28|NA|TRBJ1-5|NA
CASTRRRAVIQPQHF
TGTGCCAGCACCCGCCGCAGGGCGGTCATTCAGCCCCAGCATTTT
>TRBV28|NA|TRBJ1-5|NA
CASSLGDYSNQPQHF
TGTGCCAGCAGTTTGGGAGACTATAGCAATCAGCCCCAGCATTTT
>TRBV5-4|NA|TRBJ2-7|TRBD2
CASSSGTSGAYEQYF
TGTGCCAGCAGCTCCGGGACTAGCGGGGCCTACGAGCAGTACTTC
>TRBV5-6|NA|TRBJ2-7|NA
CASSLGVYYEQYF
TGTGCCAGCAGCTTGGGAGTATACTACGAGCAGTACTTC
>TRBV6-1|once|TRBJ2-7|NA
CASSEGFIPREQYF
TGTGCCAGCAGTGAAGGCTTCATCCCTAGAGAGCAGTACTTC
>TRBV4-3|NA|TRBJ2-3|NA
CASSQVHSDTQYF
TGCGCCAGCAGCCAAGTCCATAGTGATACGCAGTATTTT
>TRBV4-2|few|TRBJ2-7|TRBD2
CASSPSGDSSKQYF
TGTGCCAGCAGCCCAAGCGGGGACTCTTCCAAGCAGTACTTC
>TRBV7-2|NA|TRBJ2-2|TRBD1
CASSSTGGRSGELFF
TGTGCCAGCAGCTCGACAGGGGGCAGGTCCGGGGAGCTGTTTTTT
>TRBV9|NA|TRBJ2-1|TRBD1
CASSVAAGTGYDNEQFF
TGTGCCAGCAGCGTAGCCGCCGGGACAGGGTACGACAATGAGCAGTTCTTC
>TRBV12-3/TRBV12-4|NA|TRBJ1-1|NA
CASSFGTEAFF
TGTGCCAGCAGTTTCGGGACCGAAGCTTTCTTT
>TRBV2|NA|TRBJ2-1|NA
CASSEGGLEQFF
TGTGCCAGCAGTGAAGGGGGGCTTGAGCAGTTCTTC
>TRBV28|NA|TRBJ1-2|NA
CASGGSGYGYTF
TGTGCCAGCGGGGGTTCGGGCTATGGCTACACCTTC
>TRBV11-1|once|TRBJ1-1|TRBD1
CASSPYRGTKAFF
TGTGCCAGCAGCCCGTACAGGGGAACTAAAGCTTTCTTT
>TRBV3-1/TRBV3-2|NA|TRBJ1-3|NA
CASSQGNTIYF
TGTGCCAGCAGCCAAGGGAACACCATATATTTT
>TRBV6-5|NA|TRBJ1-3|TRBD1
CASRMDRDPGNTIYF
TGTGCCAGCAGAATGGACAGGGACCCTGGAAACACCATATATTTT
>TRBV28|NA|TRBJ2-2|NA
CASSTPTGELFF
TGTGCCAGCAGTACCCCGACCGGGGAGCTGTTTTTT
>TRBV28|NA|TRBJ1-5|NA
CASSLGRGQPQHF
TGTGCCAGCAGTTTGGGAAGGGGCCAGCCCCAGCATTTT
>TRBV29-1|NA|TRBJ1-2|NA
CSVVGGDFYGYTF
TGCAGCGTTGTAGGGGGGGATTTCTATGGCTACACCTTC
>TRBV27|once|TRBJ2-7|TRBD1
CASSPPGQGSYEQYF
TGTGCCAGCAGTCCTCCGGGACAGGGGAGCTACGAGCAGTACTTC
>TRBV12-3/TRBV12-4|NA|TRBJ1-3|NA
CASTTAAGNTIYF
TGTGCCAGCACCACCGCGGCTGGAAACACCATATATTTT
>TRBV7-2|NA|TRBJ2-1|NA
CASSWRAGPYNEQFF
TGTGCCAGCAGCTGGAGGGCGGGGCCATACAATGAGCAGTTCTTC
>TRBV20-1|once|TRBJ1-1|NA
CSASLGPWTTEAFF
TGCAGTGCTAGTCTGGGACCCTGGACCACTGAAGCTTTCTTT
>TRBV7-9|NA|TRBJ2-3|NA
CASSLSHRDTQYF
TGTGCCAGCAGCTTATCGCATCGGGATACGCAGTATTTT
>TRBV6-6|NA|TRBJ2-1|NA
CASSDPGYNEQFF
TGTGCCAGCAGCGACCCCGGGTACAATGAGCAGTTCTTC
>TRBV2|once|TRBJ2-6|NA
CASTPTGANVLTF
TGTGCCAGCACCCCGACAGGGGCCAACGTCCTGACTTTC
>TRBV5-5|NA|TRBJ1-4|NA
CASRGSSNEKLFF
TGTGCCAGCAGGGGGAGCAGCAATGAAAAACTGTTTTTT
>TRBV18|NA|TRBJ1-1|TRBD1
CATRDRGLGTEAFF
TGTGCCACCCGGGACAGGGGGCTCGGGACTGAAGCTTTCTTT
>TRBV5-1|NA|TRBJ1-1|NA
CASSLETNTEAFF
TGCGCCAGCAGCTTGGAGACAAACACTGAAGCTTTCTTT
>TRBV6-2/TRBV6-3|NA|TRBJ1-5|NA
CASTPNHSNQPQHF
TGTGCCAGCACCCCAAACCATAGCAATCAGCCCCAGCATTTT
>TRBV7-9|NA|TRBJ1-4|NA
CASSLPGRDDEKLFF
TGTGCCAGCAGCTTACCGGGGAGGGATGATGAAAAACTGTTTTTT
>TRBV20-1|NA|TRBJ1-1|NA
CGPRANTEAFF
TGCGGGCCTAGGGCCAACACTGAAGCTTTCTTT
>TRBV5-6|NA|TRBJ1-2|NA
CASSLAVGGNYGYTF
TGTGCCAGCAGCTTGGCCGTGGGAGGGAACTATGGCTACACCTTC
>TRBV28|NA|TRBJ1-2|NA
CASRIEGRGYTF
TGTGCCAGCAGGATCGAGGGGCGCGGCTACACCTTC
>TRBV27|NA|TRBJ1-1|NA
CASSLSSSMNTEAFF
TGTGCCAGCAGTTTGTCTTCATCTATGAACACTGAAGCTTTCTTT
>TRBV7-2|NA|TRBJ1-6|NA
CASSLKGISPLHF
TGTGCCAGCAGCTTAAAGGGTATTTCACCCCTCCACTTT
>TRBV11-2|NA|TRBJ1-5|NA
CASSSPVKGRNQPQHF
TGTGCCAGCAGCTCCCCAGTGAAGGGACGCAATCAGCCCCAGCATTTT
>TRBV4-3|NA|TRBJ1-6|NA
CASSRQGGNSPLHF
TGCGCCAGCAGCCGTCAAGGGGGAAATTCACCCCTCCACTTT
>TRBV7-8|once|TRBJ2-5|TRBD2
CASSSSGTSGETQYF
TGTGCCAGCAGCTCTTCCGGGACTAGCGGGGAGACCCAGTACTTC
>TRBV19|NA|TRBJ2-2|TRBD2
CASSLRLAPLRTGELFF
TGTGCCAGTAGTTTAAGACTAGCCCCCCTGAGGACCGGGGAGCTGTTTTTT